This T cell receptor (beta chain) comes out of a study of shared clonotypes between healthy human individuals. The assay was immunoSEQ multiplex PCR, and TCRdb's table has in-frame clones only and misses some. The profile shows some 2,000,000 clones, 90% to 96% of them singletons. CDR3 length: 13 residues. V lost 0 bases and J lost 8, with 10 bases in between. Germline V CDR1 and CDR2: MNHNS, SASEGT. This clonotype was sampled from a man aged 18 to 29 in good health. The sample consisted of naive CD4+ T cells sorted from blood. The subset denotes: CD45RA+ positively selected. The rearrangement joins TRBV6-1 to TRBJ1-1; possible D gene TRBD1, 5 bases. The CDR3 loop reads CASSEAGGLEAFF. The CDR3 DNA sequence: TGTGCCAGCAGTGAAGCGGGGGGACTAGAAGCTTTCTTT.